These 21 T cell receptor beta chains were all obtained from the same sample, sequenced in a study of T cell responses to AZD1222 COVID-19 vaccine. Clones were sequenced by immunoSEQ multiplex PCR, and TCRdb holds only the in-frame ones, with some missing. The profile shows roughly 160,000 clones, 85% to 90% of them singletons. The material sequenced was peripheral blood, taken 28 days after the second AZD1222 dose. These receptors all come from an adult who received the AZD1222 COVID-19 vaccine.

V and J are TRBV2 and TRBJ1-6; the D gene is possibly TRBD1 (5 bases). The CDR3 consists of 11 residues. Germline V gene data show CDR1 as SNHLY and CDR2 as FYNNEI. Trimming stripped 5 bases from V and 10 bases from J, with 6 bases between. As DNA, the CDR3 is TGTGCCAGCAGTTCAGGGTCACCCCTCCACTTT. It is translated as CASSSGSPLHF.

This sequence joins TRBV15 and TRBJ2-3, with 8 bases fitting TRBD1. The J segment lost 0 bases and the V segment lost 3 bases, leaving 2 bases of the junction unmatched. In germline, CDR1 is LNHNV, CDR2 YYDKDF (reference sequence). The CDR3 totals 15 residues. In nucleotides, the CDR3 is TGTGCCACCAGCAGGGGACAGGCAAGCACAGATACGCAGTATTTT. Translation gives CATSRGQASTDTQYF.

V gene TRBV27 combines with J gene TRBJ1-2, with D hard to call. Trimming shortened V by 2 bases and J by 3 bases, and 7 bases separated the two germline ends. The length of the CDR3 is 13 residues. In germline, CDR1 is MNHEY, CDR2 SMNVEV (reference sequence). The chain's CDR3 is CASSLAGDYGYTF. CDR3 DNA sequence: TGTGCCAGCAGTTTAGCAGGCGACTATGGCTACACCTTC.

The CDR3 sequence: CASSFSGLKYF. The CDR3 DNA reads TGTGCCAGCAGCTTTTCCGGCTTAAAGTACTTC. J is TRBJ2-7 and V is TRBV7-9; D remains unclear. The CDR3 has 11 amino acids. V shed 3 bases and J shed 11 bases, with 11 bases lying between them. Germline CDR1 and CDR2: SEHNR and FQNEAQ (reference sequence). The full variable domain, with the rest looked up from reference TRBV7-9 and TRBJ2-7, is DTGVSQNPRHKITKRGQNVTFRCDPISEHNRLYWYRQTLGQGPEFLTYFQNEAQLEKSRLLSDRFSAERPKGSFSTLEIQRTEQGDSAMYLCASSFSGLKYFGPGTRLTVT.

This chain connects TRBV7-6 to TRBJ1-3, with D uncertain. Trimming pared 5 bases from V and 0 bases from J, leaving 8 bases between. There are 14 residues in the CDR3. CDR1 SGHVS and CDR2 FNYEAQ come from the germline V gene. CDR3 sequence reads: CASSPSRSGNTIYF. The DNA of the CDR3 is TGTGCCAGCAGCCCCTCCCGCTCTGGAAACACCATATATTTT.

The chain combines TRBV29-1 with TRBJ1-2; TRBD1 matches at 8 bases. Germline V gives CDR1 SQVTM, CDR2 ANQGSEA. CDR3 length: 13 amino acids. With 8 bases clipped from V and 5 bases from J, the junction kept 10 bases outside the gene matches. The CDR3 sequence is CSTHRGAHYGYTF. CDR3 nucleotides: TGCAGCACTCACAGGGGGGCGCATTATGGCTACACCTTC.

The V and J genes are TRBV6-6 and TRBJ2-1; 7 bases line up with TRBD1. V was pared by 0 bases and J by 9 bases, with 11 bases of the junction left unmatched. Germline V gene data show CDR1 as MNHNY and CDR2 as SVGAGI (reference sequence). The CDR3 spans 16 residues. This CDR3 reads CASSYSGDRVLSEQFF. Written as DNA, the CDR3 is TGTGCCAGCAGTTACTCGGGAGACAGGGTTTTATCTGAGCAGTTCTTC.

This chain joins TRBV29-1 and TRBJ1-2, with a possible D match to TRBD1 (5 bases). Germline loops: CDR1 SQVTM, CDR2 ANQGSEA. This CDR3 region has 12 residues. V was pared by 3 bases and J by 4 bases, with 9 bases between. The CDR3 DNA is TGCAGCGTTGACCGCCAGGGCTATGGCTACACCTTC. It yields the protein CSVDRQGYGYTF.

The chain couples TRBV28 to TRBJ1-2; 9 positions agree with TRBD1. The V segment lost 1 base and the J segment 8 bases; nucleotides outside the gene matches: 5. This CDR3 region has 14 residues. In germline, CDR1 is MDHEN, CDR2 SYDVKM. The CDR3 sequence is CASSLSGTGRGYTF. In DNA form, the CDR3 reads TGTGCCAGCAGTTTATCCGGGACAGGGAGAGGCTACACCTTC.

The chain employs TRBV19 and TRBJ1-1, with a tentative D call TRBD1 (6 bases). The CDR3 extends over 15 amino acids. Germline lookup yields CDR1 LNHDA and CDR2 SQIVND (reference sequence). The germline V and J ends were trimmed by 4 bases and 6 bases, with 18 bases remaining between them. The CDR3 DNA is TGTGCCAGTAGTAGTCAGGGGCGGTTTGAATCTGAAGCTTTCTTT. Translation gives CASSSQGRFESEAFF.

The chain links TRBV4-1 to TRBJ1-2, with 7 bases matching TRBD1. After removal of 2 bases from V and 7 bases from J, the junction contained 10 bases not matched to a gene. Looked up from germline, CDR1 is MGHRA and CDR2 is YSYEKL. This CDR3 is 15 amino acids long. The CDR3 is CASSQWTGYSGGYTF. CDR3 sequence (DNA): TGCGCCAGCAGCCAATGGACAGGATATTCAGGTGGCTACACCTTC.

V gene TRBV5-1 combines with J gene TRBJ1-2; D is possibly TRBD1 (5 bases). CDR1 is SGHRS and CDR2 is YFSETQ in the germline V gene. V lost 3 bases to trimming and J lost 5 bases, with 14 bases between them. CDR3 length: 14 amino acids. The CDR3, as DNA: TGCGCCAGCAGCTCCGGGACCTTAGCGTATGGCTACACCTTC. This codes for CASSSGTLAYGYTF.

The chain joins TRBV3-1 (or the pseudogene TRBV3-2) to TRBJ1-2; TRBD1 is a possible D gene (5 bases). V lost 4 bases, J lost 8 bases, and 11 bases lay in between. The CDR3 length is 12 residues. In germline, CDR1 is LGHDT, CDR2 YNNKEL (reference sequence). The CDR3 sequence: CASSPGTWGYTF. The CDR3 DNA sequence: TGTGCCAGCAGCCCCGGGACTTGGGGCTACACCTTC.

As concerns this clone: Other DNA sequences in the same sample also yield this CDR3. The J gene is TRBJ2-2, the V gene TRBV14, with D tentatively TRBD1 (5 bases). Germline assignment: CDR1 SGHDN and CDR2 FVKESK. V was cut by 4 bases and J by 1 base, with 7 bases left in between. The length of the CDR3 is 14 residues. CDR3 nucleotides: TGTGCCAGCAGCCGGGGCCGGAACACCGGGGAGCTGTTTTTT. Translating gives CASSRGRNTGELFF.

J is TRBJ2-3 and V is TRBV7-6, with no clear D. The CDR3 extends over 20 amino acids. Trimming pared 5 bases from V and 0 bases from J, leaving 27 bases between. CDR1 is SGHVS and CDR2 is FNYEAQ in the germline V gene. CDR3 in DNA: TGTGCCAGCAGCAACCCCAGGTTGCGTCCTGTGATTACTAGCACAGATACGCAGTATTTT. This encodes CASSNPRLRPVITSTDTQYF.

The V and J genes are TRBV3-1 (or the pseudogene TRBV3-2) and TRBJ2-3; 7 bases align to TRBD2. CDR1 and CDR2 from the germline V gene are LGHDT and YNNKEL (reference sequence). The J segment lost 3 bases and the V segment lost 0 bases, leaving 6 bases of the junction unmatched. CDR3 length: 16 residues. The CDR3 DNA follows: TGTGCCAGCAGCCAAGACTACGCGGGGGTGACAGATACGCAGTATTTT. It yields the protein CASSQDYAGVTDTQYF.

For the CDR3, the DNA is TGTGCCAGCAGCTCAACGGGACGGTTGAATGAAAAACTGTTTTTT. Translation gives CASSSTGRLNEKLFF. V is TRBV7-9 and J is TRBJ1-4, with TRBD1 as a possible D gene (5 bases). The CDR3 runs to 15 residues. Germline-derived CDR1 and CDR2 are SEHNR and FQNEAQ (reference sequence). V was cut by 4 bases and J by 5 bases, with 14 bases left in between.

The chain has TRBV6-5 and TRBJ1-2; D perhaps matches TRBD1 (5 bases). Germline CDR1 reads MNHEY; CDR2 reads SVGAGI. The germline V and J ends were trimmed by 7 bases and 0 bases, with 12 bases remaining between them. The CDR3 contains 14 residues. As DNA, the CDR3 is TGTGCCAGCAACCCGGGACGGCCTAACTATGGCTACACCTTC. It is translated as CASNPGRPNYGYTF.

The chain links TRBV19 to TRBJ2-5; no definite D call. The CDR3 is 9 amino acids. Germline-derived CDR1 and CDR2 are LNHDA and SQIVND (reference sequence). The CDR3 reads CGHPATQYF. CDR3 DNA: TGTGGACATCCCGCGACCCAGTACTTC.

This rearrangement joins TRBV27 to TRBJ2-7; TRBD2 matches 9 bases. This CDR3 contains 15 residues. The V segment lost 9 bases and the J segment 0 bases; nucleotides outside the gene matches: 9. Germline CDR1 and CDR2: MNHEY and SMNVEV (reference sequence). CDR3 protein: CASQRTSVSSYEQYF. The CDR3, as DNA: TGTGCCAGTCAAAGGACTAGCGTCAGCTCCTACGAGCAGTACTTC.

The chain joins TRBV7-9 to TRBJ1-2, with a weak D call TRBD1 (5 bases). Trimming took 6 bases from V and 4 from J, leaving 15 bases between them. Germline-derived CDR1 and CDR2 are SEHNR and FQNEAQ (reference sequence). The CDR3 totals 14 residues. The chain's CDR3 is CASSFPGPGYGYTF. The DNA of the CDR3 is TGTGCCAGCAGTTTCCCGGGACCAGGCTATGGCTACACCTTC.